This passage covers 26 T cell receptor beta chains from one sample sequenced in a study of shared clonotypes between healthy human individuals. TCRdb's table, derived via immunoSEQ multiplex PCR, lists solely in-frame clones and lacks some. The table lists approximately 980,000 clones, over 75% of them singletons. Material: memory CD4+ T cells sorted from blood. The sample's subset: CD45RA-negative fraction. Receptor source: a man aged 18 to 30 in good health.

This clone was counted a single time. This chain links TRBV5-1 with TRBJ1-1; D remains ambiguous. The CDR3 runs 14 residues. The V gene lost 0 bases and the J gene lost 4 bases, with 10 bases spanning the gap. Germline V gene data show CDR1 as SGHRS and CDR2 as YFSETQ. The CDR3 region is CASSLGAPGTEAFF. In nucleotides, the CDR3 is TGCGCCAGCAGCTTGGGTGCCCCAGGCACTGAAGCTTTCTTT.

This clone was seen only once. The chain couples TRBV19 to TRBJ1-5; no reliable D call. Per the germline V gene, CDR1 is LNHDA and CDR2 is SQIVND (reference sequence). The CDR3 has 15 residues. The ends were cut back, 5 bases at V and 1 base at J, with 12 bases in the middle. CDR3 sequence: CASSRGRLSNQPQHF. DNA for the CDR3: TGTGCCAGTAGTCGGGGAAGGTTGAGCAATCAGCCCCAGCATTTT.

The V call is TRBV11-2, the J call TRBJ2-7; D is unresolved. Germline CDR1 reads SGHAT; CDR2 reads FQNNGV. V was pared by 5 bases and J by 1 base, with 12 bases between. The CDR3 is 14 amino acids. CDR3 DNA sequence: TGTGCCAGCAGCCTTAAATGGTTGTCCTACGAGCAGTACTTC. Amino acids: CASSLKWLSYEQYF.

There are a few counts of this clone. The J gene is TRBJ1-1, the V gene TRBV5-1, with a tentative D call TRBD1 (6 bases). The V end lost 4 bases, the J end lost 5 bases, and 18 bases lay between the germline ends. Germline lookup yields CDR1 SGHRS and CDR2 YFSETQ. The CDR3 is 15 residues long. The CDR3 loop reads CASSADTGMGTEAFF. CDR3 DNA: TGCGCCAGCAGCGCGGATACAGGGATGGGTACTGAAGCTTTCTTT.

CDR3 sequence: CASSSLTEGGLPYEQYF. CDR3 coding DNA: TGTGCCAGCAGCTCGCTAACGGAGGGGGGTTTGCCTTACGAGCAGTACTTC. The genes are TRBV5-6 and TRBJ2-7, with D tentatively TRBD1 or TRBD2 (6 bases each). The ends were cut back, 3 bases at V and 4 bases at J, with 23 bases in the middle. The CDR3 is made up of 17 amino acids. The germline gives CDR1 SGHDT, CDR2 YYEEEE. The full variable domain, its missing parts supplied by reference TRBV5-6 and TRBJ2-7, is DAGVTQSPTHLIKTRGQQVTLRCSPKSGHDTVSWYQQALGQGPQFIFQYYEEEERQRGNFPDRFSGHQFPNYSSELNVNALLLGDSALYLCASSSLTEGGLPYEQYFGPGTRLTVT.

The rearrangement uses TRBV4-1 and TRBJ2-2; D unresolved. The length of the CDR3 is 14 residues. The germline V gene has CDR1 MGHRA and CDR2 YSYEKL. V was cut by 6 bases and J by 6 bases, with 14 bases left in between. The CDR3 reads CASRSTQGAGELFF. The CDR3 bases are TGCGCCAGCAGATCGACCCAAGGAGCCGGGGAGCTGTTTTTT.

The chain couples TRBV9 to TRBJ1-5; a weak D match, TRBD1 (6 bases). The CDR3 spans 15 residues. CDR1 SGDLS and CDR2 YYNGEE come from the germline V gene. V was cut by 2 bases and J by 1 base, with 10 bases left in between. CDR3 sequence reads: CASSVGGASNQPQHF. The DNA for the CDR3 is TGTGCCAGCAGCGTCGGGGGGGCGAGCAATCAGCCCCAGCATTTT.

The chain employs TRBV9 and TRBJ1-5, with unresolved D. Germline CDR1 SGDLS, CDR2 YYNGEE. V lost 1 base and J lost 6, with 8 bases in between. The CDR3 covers 13 residues. This CDR3 reads CASSVSGIQPQHF. The CDR3 DNA is TGTGCCAGCAGCGTATCTGGGATTCAGCCCCAGCATTTT.

The CDR3 nucleotides are TGCGCCAGCAGCTTGGCTTTTATGGAGCAGTTCTTC. Protein product: CASSLAFMEQFF. The rearrangement links TRBV5-1 to TRBJ2-1; D remains ambiguous. Germline assignment: CDR1 SGHRS and CDR2 YFSETQ. Trimming left V 0 bases short and J 10 bases short, with 8 bases between. The CDR3 covers 12 residues.

As to this clone: The identical CDR3 is also encoded by other nucleotide sequences in the sample. The rearrangement uses TRBV30 and TRBJ1-4; TRBD1 might be the D (6 bases). V was shortened by 0 bases and J by 8 bases, with 13 bases between the two germline ends. The CDR3 runs 14 residues. The germline CDR1 and CDR2 sequences are GTSNPN and SVGIG (reference sequence). The CDR3 DNA follows: TGTGCCTGGAGTGTAGGAGGGGGGGGAGAAAAACTGTTTTTT. It codes for CAWSVGGGGEKLFF.

The chain joins TRBV30 to TRBJ2-3; TRBD2 matches at 7 bases. The V gene's germline CDR1 is GTSNPN and CDR2 SVGIG (reference sequence). The CDR3 consists of 13 residues. V dropped 7 bases and J dropped 5; count of bases not matched to a gene: 9. CDR3: CAFGGFPRDTQYF. The CDR3 coding sequence is TGTGCCTTCGGGGGGTTCCCCAGAGATACGCAGTATTTT.

The genes are TRBV6-1 and TRBJ1-1; 8 bases agree with TRBD1. CDR1 MNHNS and CDR2 SASEGT come from the germline V gene. The CDR3 consists of 15 residues. With V trimmed by 11 bases and J by 1 base, 12 bases remained unmatched. In DNA form, the CDR3 reads TGTGCCGCCAAGGGCCAGGGGGCTGAGAACACTGAAGCTTTCTTT. As protein: CAAKGQGAENTEAFF.

This clone was observed a single time. V gene TRBV10-3 combines with J gene TRBJ2-7; D is uncertain. CDR3 size: 13 residues. The V end lost 3 bases, the J end lost 2 bases, and 8 bases lay between the germline ends. Looked up from germline, CDR1 is ENHRY and CDR2 is SYGVKD. CDR3 residues: CAISEGRTYEQYF. CDR3 nucleotide sequence: TGTGCCATCAGTGAAGGACGGACCTACGAGCAGTACTTC.

This clone came up a few times. This chain links TRBV5-6 with TRBJ2-7; tentative D call: TRBD1 (6 bases). The CDR3 totals 15 residues. Trimming shortened V by 5 bases and J by 3 bases, and 18 bases separated the two germline ends. In germline, CDR1 is SGHDT, CDR2 YYEEEE. DNA for the CDR3: TGTGCCAGCAGTCAAGGGGGTCTGGTTAACTACGAGCAGTACTTC. It is translated as CASSQGGLVNYEQYF.

The genes are TRBV11-2 and TRBJ2-7; 7 positions agree with TRBD1. The J segment lost 4 bases and the V segment lost 1 base, leaving 10 bases of the junction unmatched. Germline loops: CDR1 SGHAT, CDR2 FQNNGV. There are 16 residues in the CDR3. The CDR3 DNA is TGTGCCAGCAGCTTAGGGACCCGACAGGGAGCGTACGAGCAGTACTTC. Residues: CASSLGTRQGAYEQYF.

The chain is built from TRBV27 and TRBJ2-7; D is possibly TRBD1 or TRBD2 (5 bases each). Per germline, CDR1 MNHEY and CDR2 SMNVEV (reference sequence). The CDR3 length is 15 residues. Trimming took off 1 base at V and 3 bases at J, with 13 bases between the two ends. For the CDR3, the DNA is TGTGCCAGCAGTTTATGGGGCACTAGACTCTACGAGCAGTACTTC. This codes for CASSLWGTRLYEQYF.

The chain has TRBV11-1 and TRBJ2-1, with 8 bases lining up with TRBD2. Germline CDR1 reads SGHAT; CDR2 reads FQDESV (reference sequence). CDR3 length equals 15 residues. V shed 3 bases and J 8 bases; nucleotides not matched to a gene: 9. The CDR3 loop is CASSFGSGVWDEQFF. The DNA for the CDR3 is TGTGCCAGCAGCTTCGGTAGCGGGGTGTGGGATGAGCAGTTCTTC.

This clone was seen a single time. This chain connects TRBV4-1 to TRBJ2-7; D is perhaps TRBD1 (5 bases). Trimming removed 2 bases at V and 1 base at J, with 12 bases between. Germline V lookup: CDR1 MGHRA, CDR2 YSYEKL. The CDR3 is 15 residues long. The CDR3 spells CASSQNLGASYEQYF. CDR3 in DNA: TGCGCCAGCAGCCAAAATCTAGGGGCTTCCTACGAGCAGTACTTC.

This clone was observed a few times. The rearrangement links TRBV7-9 to TRBJ2-3, with D uncertain. CDR3 length equals 14 residues. The germline gives CDR1 SEHNR, CDR2 FQNEAQ (reference sequence). V dropped 5 bases and J dropped 1 base, with 10 bases sitting between them. CDR3 protein: CASSQSRGTDTQYF. The CDR3 coding sequence is TGTGCCAGCAGCCAATCCCGGGGCACAGATACGCAGTATTTT.

This clone was picked up one time. The chain couples TRBV15 to TRBJ1-4, with 10 bases matching TRBD1. Germline V gives CDR1 LNHNV, CDR2 YYDKDF (reference sequence). The V and J ends lost 0 bases and 8 bases, in that order; junction bases with no gene match: 6. CDR3 size: 16 residues. The CDR3 here is CATSRDSGQGGEKLFF. The DNA of the CDR3 is TGTGCCACCAGCAGAGATTCTGGACAGGGGGGCGAAAAACTGTTTTTT.

The CDR3 loop is CASSRDYTDTQYF. DNA of the CDR3: TGTGCCAGCAGCCGGGACTACACAGATACGCAGTATTTT. The J gene is TRBJ2-3, the V gene TRBV7-9, with 7 bases identical to TRBD2. The germline gives CDR1 SEHNR, CDR2 FQNEAQ (reference sequence). The CDR3 extends over 13 amino acids. The V segment lost 5 bases and the J segment 2 bases; nucleotides outside the gene matches: 1.

This clone was seen only once. This chain joins TRBV27 and TRBJ2-2; TRBD1 is a possible D gene (6 bases). The germline V gene encodes CDR1 MNHEY and CDR2 SMNVEV (reference sequence). The CDR3 length is 14 residues. V was trimmed by 7 bases and J by 3 bases, leaving 12 bases between them. CDR3 sequence (DNA): TGTGCCAGCAAACTTTACAGGGACACCGGGGAGCTGTTTTTT. Encoded protein: CASKLYRDTGELFF.

This sequence joins TRBV7-9 and TRBJ2-3, with D uncertain. This CDR3 is 12 amino acids long. Looked up from germline, CDR1 is SEHNR and CDR2 is FQNEAQ (reference sequence). With 1 base removed from V and 4 bases from J, the gap between germline ends came to 3 bases. CDR3 loop: CASSLDPDTQYF. The DNA for the CDR3 is TGTGCCAGCAGCTTAGATCCAGATACGCAGTATTTT.

The CDR3 reads CASSYVGQGTDTQYF. In DNA, the CDR3 is TGTGCCAGCAGTTACGTGGGACAGGGGACAGATACGCAGTATTTT. The genes are TRBV7-2 and TRBJ2-3; 10 bases match TRBD1. V gave up 6 bases and J gave up 3 bases; unmatched junction bases: 6. The germline V gene has CDR1 SGHTA and CDR2 FQGNSA. The CDR3 spans 15 residues.

Only one count was recorded for this clone. The chain combines TRBV5-1 with TRBJ2-2; 7 positions agree with TRBD1. The junction had 2 bases not matched to a gene; V was cut back by 5 bases and J by 4 bases. Per germline, CDR1 SGHRS and CDR2 YFSETQ. This CDR3 region has 13 residues. The CDR3 DNA follows: TGCGCCAGCAGGACAGGGCCCACCGGGGAGCTGTTTTTT. It is translated as CASRTGPTGELFF.

The V call is TRBV6-6, the J call TRBJ2-7; D is unclear. V gave up 0 bases and J gave up 6 bases, with 12 bases separating them. Germline CDR1 and CDR2: MNHNY and SVGAGI (reference sequence). The CDR3 contains 14 residues. In DNA form, the CDR3 reads TGTGCCAGCAGTTACTCGATCGGCAGGACCGAGCAGTACTTC. As protein: CASSYSIGRTEQYF.